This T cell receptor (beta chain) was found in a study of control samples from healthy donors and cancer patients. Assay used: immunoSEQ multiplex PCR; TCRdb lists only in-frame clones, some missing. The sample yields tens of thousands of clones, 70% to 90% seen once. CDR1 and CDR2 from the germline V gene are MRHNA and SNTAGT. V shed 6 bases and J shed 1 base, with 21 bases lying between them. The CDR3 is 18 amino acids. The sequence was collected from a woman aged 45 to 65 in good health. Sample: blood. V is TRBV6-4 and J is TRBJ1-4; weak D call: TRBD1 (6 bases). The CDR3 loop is CASRFRDIGRITNEKLFF. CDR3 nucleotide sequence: TGTGCCAGCAGATTCCGGGACATTGGGCGGATAACTAATGAAAAACTGTTTTTT.